A single sample is the source of the 9 T cell receptor beta chains below, sequenced in a study of cytomegalovirus exposure and HLA in healthy donors. A multiplex PCR was run with 60 Vbeta primers and 13 Jbeta primers. Clones were read by immunoSEQ multiplex PCR, and TCRdb kept only the in-frame ones, dropping some. Here the sample spans about 200,000 clones, 82% being singletons. The sample comprised PBMCs. Receptors were obtained from a woman in her fifties or sixties in good health and CMV-seropositive.

The rearrangement joins TRBV29-1 to TRBJ2-1, with D possibly TRBD1 on 5 matching bases. The V gene lost 1 base and the J gene lost 7 bases, with 11 bases spanning the gap. This CDR3 is built from 13 residues. Germline lookup yields CDR1 SQVTM and CDR2 ANQGSEA. CDR3 coding DNA: TGCAGCGTTGAAGCTCAGGGAAGTAATGAGCAGTTCTTC. Protein: CSVEAQGSNEQFF.

This chain uses TRBV5-6 with TRBJ2-3; 15 positions agree with TRBD2. The CDR3 is 16 residues long. Germline V gene data show CDR1 as SGHDT and CDR2 as YYEEEE. With V trimmed by 2 bases and J by 3 bases, 1 base remained unmatched. CDR3 nucleotides: TGTGCCAGCAGCTTCGGACTAGCGGGGGGGACAGATACGCAGTATTTT. This encodes CASSFGLAGGTDTQYF.

This sequence joins TRBV5-1 and TRBJ2-7, with a tentative D call TRBD1 (6 bases). In germline, CDR1 is SGHRS, CDR2 YFSETQ. CDR3 length: 14 residues. The germline V and J ends were trimmed by 4 bases and 4 bases, with 15 bases remaining between them. CDR3 residues: CASSQGQKVYEQYF. The CDR3 DNA sequence: TGCGCCAGCAGCCAAGGACAGAAAGTTTACGAGCAGTACTTC.

The chain carries TRBV10-3 and TRBJ2-7; tentatively, D is TRBD1 (6 bases). Germline V gene lookup returns CDR1 ENHRY and CDR2 SYGVKD. The germline V and J ends were trimmed by 8 bases and 6 bases, with 17 bases remaining between them. CDR3 length: 13 amino acids. For the CDR3, the DNA is TGTGCCATCGCTTCGGCAGGGGACGGCGAGCAGTACTTC. Its protein is CAIASAGDGEQYF.

Details on this clone: This CDR3 fails to terminate in the conserved phenylalanine or tryptophan, so it likely reflects a read error. The limits of the CDR3 on the DNA are not certain, so only TCRdb's listed CDR3 is given. The CDR3 here is CSVEDSDRAQV. This chain links TRBV29-1 with TRBJ1-1; TRBD1 reflects the table's D call only, with no check against the DNA. The length of the CDR3 is 11 amino acids, counting both ends. Germline CDR1 reads SQVTM; CDR2 reads ANQGSEA.

This clone was recorded once. The chain joins TRBV28 to TRBJ2-7; 8 bases line up with TRBD1. The CDR3 contains 16 residues. CDR1 MDHEN and CDR2 SYDVKM come from the germline V gene. Trimming at V came to 6 bases and at J to 4 bases, leaving 14 bases not matched to a gene. Here the CDR3 reads CASSHGGAGGSYEQYF. CDR3 in DNA: TGTGCCAGCAGCCACGGCGGGGCAGGGGGCTCTTACGAGCAGTACTTC. Full variable domain (missing parts from reference TRBV28 and TRBJ2-7): DVKVTQSSRYLVKRTGEKVFLECVQDMDHENMFWYRQDPGLGLRLIYFSYDVKMKEKGDIPEGYSVSREKKERFSLILESASTNQTSMYLCASSHGGAGGSYEQYFGPGTRLTVT.

The genes are TRBV4-2 and TRBJ1-2, with TRBD1 matching 12 bases. J lost 4 bases, V lost 3 bases, and 6 bases had no gene match. Germline CDR1 is LGHNA and CDR2 is YNFKEQ. The CDR3 is 16 amino acids. The CDR3 nucleotides read TGTGCCAGCAGCCAGCCCGGGACAGGGGGCGTCTATGGCTACACCTTC. It specifies CASSQPGTGGVYGYTF.

This chain links TRBV9 with TRBJ2-3; D may be TRBD2 (5 bases). V was clipped by 5 bases and J by 4 bases, with 8 bases between them. CDR1 is SGDLS, CDR2 YYNGEE, per germline. This CDR3 comprises 12 residues. CDR3 in amino acids: CASSLEADTQYF. The CDR3 DNA reads TGTGCCAGCAGTCTGGAGGCAGATACGCAGTATTTT. Variable domain in full (rest from reference TRBV9 and TRBJ2-3): DSGVTQTPKHLITATGQRVTLRCSPRSGDLSVYWYQQSLDQGLQFLIQYYNGEERAKGNILERFSAQQFPDLHSELNLSSLELGDSALYFCASSLEADTQYFGPGTRLTVL.

The chain employs TRBV18 and TRBJ2-3; possible D gene TRBD2, 6 bases. Trimming removed 3 bases from V and 2 bases from J, with 12 bases in between. The CDR3 covers 15 residues. From germline, CDR1 is KGHSH and CDR2 LQKENI. CDR3 DNA: TGTGCCAGCTCACCGAGGGGACTCTCCACAGATACGCAGTATTTT. Translating it yields CASSPRGLSTDTQYF.